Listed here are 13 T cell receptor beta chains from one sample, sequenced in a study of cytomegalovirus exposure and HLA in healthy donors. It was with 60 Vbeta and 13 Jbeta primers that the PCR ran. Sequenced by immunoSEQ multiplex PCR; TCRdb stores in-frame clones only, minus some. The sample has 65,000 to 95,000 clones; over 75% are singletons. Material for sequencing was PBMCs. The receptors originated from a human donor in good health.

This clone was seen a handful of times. CDR3 coding DNA: TGTGCCAGCAGACCGGGTCGGTCGAACACTGAAGCTTTCTTT. It is translated as CASRPGRSNTEAFF. The chain is built from TRBV6-5 and TRBJ1-1; D is ambiguous. V was shortened by 6 bases and J by 1 base, with 12 bases between the two germline ends. This CDR3 has 14 amino acids. Per the germline V gene, CDR1 is MNHEY and CDR2 is SVGAGI.

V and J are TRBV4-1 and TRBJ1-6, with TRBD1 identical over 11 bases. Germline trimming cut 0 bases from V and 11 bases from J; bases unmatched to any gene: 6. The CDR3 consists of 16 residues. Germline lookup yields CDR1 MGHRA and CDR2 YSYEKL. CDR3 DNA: TGCGCCAGCAGCCAAGAGCCGGGACAGGGGGTAACACCCCTCCACTTT. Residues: CASSQEPGQGVTPLHF.

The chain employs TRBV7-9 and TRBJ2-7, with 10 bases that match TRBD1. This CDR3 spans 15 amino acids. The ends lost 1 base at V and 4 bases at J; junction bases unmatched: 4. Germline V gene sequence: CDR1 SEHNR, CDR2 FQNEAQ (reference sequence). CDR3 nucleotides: TGTGCCAGCAGCTTAGGTCGGACAGGGGGGTACGAGCAGTACTTC. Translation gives CASSLGRTGGYEQYF.

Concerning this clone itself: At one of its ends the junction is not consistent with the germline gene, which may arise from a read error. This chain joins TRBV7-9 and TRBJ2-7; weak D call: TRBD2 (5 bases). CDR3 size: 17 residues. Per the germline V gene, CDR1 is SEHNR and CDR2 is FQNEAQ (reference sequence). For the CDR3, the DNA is TGTTCCAGCAGCGGCACGTCGGTCGGAGCTTCGGGCTACGAGCAGTACTTC. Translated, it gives CSSSGTSVGASGYEQYF.

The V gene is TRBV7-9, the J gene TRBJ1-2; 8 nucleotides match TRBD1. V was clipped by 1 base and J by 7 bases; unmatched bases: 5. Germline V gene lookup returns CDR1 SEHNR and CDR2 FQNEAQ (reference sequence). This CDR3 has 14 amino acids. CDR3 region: CASSLGQGMSGYTF. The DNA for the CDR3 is TGTGCCAGCAGCTTAGGACAGGGGATGAGTGGCTACACCTTC.

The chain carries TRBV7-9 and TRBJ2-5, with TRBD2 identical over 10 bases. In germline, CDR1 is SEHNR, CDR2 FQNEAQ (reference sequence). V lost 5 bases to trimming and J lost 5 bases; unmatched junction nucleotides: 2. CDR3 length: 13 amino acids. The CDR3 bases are TGTGCCAGCAGCATGACTAGCGGGGAGACCCAGTACTTC. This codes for CASSMTSGETQYF.

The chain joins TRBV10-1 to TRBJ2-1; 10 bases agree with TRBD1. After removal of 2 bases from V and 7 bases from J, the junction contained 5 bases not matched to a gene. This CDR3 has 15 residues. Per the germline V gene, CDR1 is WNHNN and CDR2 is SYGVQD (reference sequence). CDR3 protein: CASSERDRGENEQFF. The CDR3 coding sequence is TGCGCCAGCAGTGAGAGGGACAGGGGAGAGAATGAGCAGTTCTTC.

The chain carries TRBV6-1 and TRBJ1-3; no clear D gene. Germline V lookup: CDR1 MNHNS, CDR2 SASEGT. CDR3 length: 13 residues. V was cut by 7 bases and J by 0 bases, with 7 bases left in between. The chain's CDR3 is CASKHYSGNTIYF. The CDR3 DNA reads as TGTGCCAGCAAGCACTACTCTGGAAACACCATATATTTT.

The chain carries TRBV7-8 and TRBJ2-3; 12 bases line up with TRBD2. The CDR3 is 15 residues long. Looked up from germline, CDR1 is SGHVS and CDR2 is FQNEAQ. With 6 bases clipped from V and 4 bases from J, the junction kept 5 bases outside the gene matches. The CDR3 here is CASRASGGAADTQYF. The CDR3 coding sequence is TGTGCCAGCAGGGCTAGCGGGGGGGCTGCAGATACGCAGTATTTT.

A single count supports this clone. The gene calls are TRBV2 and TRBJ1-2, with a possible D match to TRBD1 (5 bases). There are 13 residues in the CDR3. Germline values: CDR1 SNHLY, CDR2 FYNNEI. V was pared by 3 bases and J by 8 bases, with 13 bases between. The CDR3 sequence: CASSERGLGGYTF. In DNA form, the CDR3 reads TGTGCCAGCAGTGAGCGGGGGTTGGGAGGCTACACCTTC.

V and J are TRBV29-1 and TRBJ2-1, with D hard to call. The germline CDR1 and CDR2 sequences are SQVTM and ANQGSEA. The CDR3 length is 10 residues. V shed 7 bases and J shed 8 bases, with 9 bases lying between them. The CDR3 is CSARRDEQFF. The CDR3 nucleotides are TGCAGCGCCAGACGGGATGAGCAGTTCTTC.

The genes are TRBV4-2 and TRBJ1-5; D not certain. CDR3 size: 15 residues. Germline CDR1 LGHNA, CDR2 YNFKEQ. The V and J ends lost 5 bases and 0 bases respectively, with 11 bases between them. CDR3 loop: CASSLEGYSNQPQHF. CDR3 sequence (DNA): TGTGCCAGCAGCTTGGAGGGCTATAGCAATCAGCCCCAGCATTTT.

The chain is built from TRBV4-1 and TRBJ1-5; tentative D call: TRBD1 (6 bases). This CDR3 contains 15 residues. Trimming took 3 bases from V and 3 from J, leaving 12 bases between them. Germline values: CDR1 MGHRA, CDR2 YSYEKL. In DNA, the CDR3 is TGCGCCAGCAGCCAGGCACAGGGTACCAATCAGCCCCAGCATTTT. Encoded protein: CASSQAQGTNQPQHF.